This entry is about one T cell receptor (beta chain). Germline-derived CDR1 and CDR2 are KGHSH and LQKENI. Trimming cost V 5 bases and J 0 bases, with 17 bases left between them. The CDR3 totals 16 residues. This entry comes from a study of cytomegalovirus exposure and HLA in healthy donors. The PCR contained 60 Vbeta and 13 Jbeta primers. Libraries were prepared by immunoSEQ multiplex PCR; TCRdb keeps only in-frame clonotypes and omits some of them. The sample comprises about 200,000 clones, roughly 80% of which are singletons, and approximately 0.22% rests with the top ten. This clonotype was obtained from a girl aged 2 to 9 in good health and CMV-seronegative. The genes are TRBV18 and TRBJ2-7; no clear D. The specimen sequenced was PBMCs. Here the CDR3 DNA reads TGTGCCAGCTCAGAGATCGCATCTCCCTCCTCCTACGAGCAGTACTTC. Amino acid sequence: CASSEIASPSSYEQYF.